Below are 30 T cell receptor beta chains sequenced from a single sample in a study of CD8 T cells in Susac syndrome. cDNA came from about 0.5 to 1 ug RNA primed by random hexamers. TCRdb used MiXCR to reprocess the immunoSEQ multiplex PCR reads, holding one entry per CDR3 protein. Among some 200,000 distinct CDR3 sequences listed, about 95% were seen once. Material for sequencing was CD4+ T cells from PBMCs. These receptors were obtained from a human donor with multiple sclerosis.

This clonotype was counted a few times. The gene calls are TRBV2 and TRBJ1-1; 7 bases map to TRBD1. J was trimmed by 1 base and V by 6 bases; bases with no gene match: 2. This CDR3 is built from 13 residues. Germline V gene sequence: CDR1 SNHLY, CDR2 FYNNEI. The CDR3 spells CASRGQTNTEAFF. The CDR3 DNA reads TGTGCCAGCAGGGGACAGACGAACACTGAAGCTTTCTTT.

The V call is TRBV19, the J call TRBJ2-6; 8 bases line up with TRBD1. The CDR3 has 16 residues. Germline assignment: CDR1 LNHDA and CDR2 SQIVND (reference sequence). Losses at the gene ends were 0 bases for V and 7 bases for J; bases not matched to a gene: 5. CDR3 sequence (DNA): TGTGCCAGTAGTATAGATCCCGGGACAGGAGCCAACGTCCTGACTTTC. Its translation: CASSIDPGTGANVLTF.

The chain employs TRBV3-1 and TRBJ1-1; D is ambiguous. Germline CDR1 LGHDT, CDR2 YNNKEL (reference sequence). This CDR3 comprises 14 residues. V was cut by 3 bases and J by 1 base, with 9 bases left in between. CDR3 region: CASSHGWENTEAFF. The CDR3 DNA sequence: TGTGCCAGCAGCCATGGGTGGGAGAACACTGAAGCTTTCTTT. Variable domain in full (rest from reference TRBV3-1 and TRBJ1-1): DTAVSQTPKYLVTQMGNDKSIKCEQNLGHDTMYWYKQDSKKFLKIMFSYNNKELIINETVPNRFSPKSPDKAHLNLHINSLELGDSAVYFCASSHGWENTEAFFGQGTRLTVV.

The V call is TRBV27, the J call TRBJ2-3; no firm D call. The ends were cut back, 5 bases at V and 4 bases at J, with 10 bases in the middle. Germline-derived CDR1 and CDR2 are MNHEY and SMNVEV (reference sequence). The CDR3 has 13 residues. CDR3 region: CASSPRIADTQYF. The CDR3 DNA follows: TGTGCCAGCAGTCCCAGGATCGCAGATACGCAGTATTTT.

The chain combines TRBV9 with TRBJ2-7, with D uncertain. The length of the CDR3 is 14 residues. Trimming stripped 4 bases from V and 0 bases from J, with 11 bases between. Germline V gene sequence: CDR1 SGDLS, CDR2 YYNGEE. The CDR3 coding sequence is TGTGCCAGCAGCCCGAGGTACCTCTCCTACGAGCAGTACTTC. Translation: CASSPRYLSYEQYF.

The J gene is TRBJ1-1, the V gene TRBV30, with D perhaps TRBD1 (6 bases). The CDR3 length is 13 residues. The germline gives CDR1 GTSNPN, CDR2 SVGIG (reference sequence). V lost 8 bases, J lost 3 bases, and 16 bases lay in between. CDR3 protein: CARYRVGDTEAFF. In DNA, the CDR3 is TGTGCCAGATACAGGGTAGGGGACACTGAAGCTTTCTTT.

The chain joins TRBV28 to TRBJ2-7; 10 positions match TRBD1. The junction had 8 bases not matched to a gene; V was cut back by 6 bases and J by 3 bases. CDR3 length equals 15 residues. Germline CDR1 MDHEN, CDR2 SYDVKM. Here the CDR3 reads CASSRPGQGIYEQYF. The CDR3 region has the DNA TGTGCCAGCAGCCGGCCGGGACAGGGGATCTACGAGCAGTACTTC.

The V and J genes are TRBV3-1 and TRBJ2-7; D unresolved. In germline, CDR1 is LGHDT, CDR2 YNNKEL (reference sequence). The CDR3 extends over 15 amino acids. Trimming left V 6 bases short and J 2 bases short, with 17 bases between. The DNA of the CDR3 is TGTGCCAGCAGACGTTCTTCCGGGCCCACCTACGAGCAGTACTTC. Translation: CASRRSSGPTYEQYF.

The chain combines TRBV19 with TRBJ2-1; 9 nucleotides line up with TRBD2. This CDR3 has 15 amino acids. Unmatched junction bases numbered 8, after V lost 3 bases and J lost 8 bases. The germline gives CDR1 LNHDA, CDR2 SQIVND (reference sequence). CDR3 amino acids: CASSMPGLASDEQFF. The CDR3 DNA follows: TGTGCCAGTAGTATGCCGGGACTAGCAAGCGATGAGCAGTTCTTC.

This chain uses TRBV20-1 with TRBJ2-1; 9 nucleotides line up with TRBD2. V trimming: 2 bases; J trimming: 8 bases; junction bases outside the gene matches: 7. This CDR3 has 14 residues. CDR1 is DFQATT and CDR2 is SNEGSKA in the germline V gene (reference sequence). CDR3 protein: CSARLAGLIHEQFF. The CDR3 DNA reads TGCAGTGCTAGACTAGCGGGGCTTATTCATGAGCAGTTCTTC.

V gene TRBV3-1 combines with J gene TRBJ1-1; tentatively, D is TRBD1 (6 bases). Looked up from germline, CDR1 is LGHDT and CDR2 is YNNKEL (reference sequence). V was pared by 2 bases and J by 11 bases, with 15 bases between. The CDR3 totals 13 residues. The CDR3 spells CASSQHRTDFAFF. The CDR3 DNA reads TGTGCCAGCAGCCAACACCGGACAGATTTCGCTTTCTTT.

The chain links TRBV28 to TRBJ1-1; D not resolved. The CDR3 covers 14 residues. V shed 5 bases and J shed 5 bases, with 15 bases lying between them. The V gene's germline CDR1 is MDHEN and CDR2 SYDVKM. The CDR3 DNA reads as TGTGCCAGCAGTCCCAGTCCCAGGAAAACTGAAGCTTTCTTT. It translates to CASSPSPRKTEAFF.

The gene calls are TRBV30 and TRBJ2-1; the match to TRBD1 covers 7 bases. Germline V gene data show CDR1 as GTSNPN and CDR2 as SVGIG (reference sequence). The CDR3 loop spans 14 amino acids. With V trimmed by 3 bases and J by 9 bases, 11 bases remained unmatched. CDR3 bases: TGTGCCTGGAGCGGACAGGCAACCGGACGTGAGCAGTTCTTC. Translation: CAWSGQATGREQFF.

The CDR3 DNA follows: TGTGCCAGCAGGGAAAATGGGGGACTCTTCTACGAGCAGTACTTC. Residues: CASRENGGLFYEQYF. The chain carries TRBV2 and TRBJ2-7; a possible D gene is TRBD2 (6 bases). The CDR3 has 15 residues. V was cut by 6 bases and J by 3 bases, with 18 bases left in between. Germline-derived CDR1 and CDR2 are SNHLY and FYNNEI. The whole variable domain, remainder taken from reference TRBV2 and TRBJ2-7, is EPEVTQTPSHQVTQMGQEVILRCVPISNHLYFYWYRQILGQKVEFLVSFYNNEISEKSEIFDDQFSVERPDGSNFTLKIRSTKLEDSAMYFCASRENGGLFYEQYFGPGTRLTVT.

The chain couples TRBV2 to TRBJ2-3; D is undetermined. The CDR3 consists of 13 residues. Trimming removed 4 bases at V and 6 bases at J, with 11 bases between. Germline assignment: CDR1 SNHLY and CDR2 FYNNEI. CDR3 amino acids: CASSAARWDTQYF. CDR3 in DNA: TGTGCCAGCAGTGCGGCTAGGTGGGATACGCAGTATTTT.

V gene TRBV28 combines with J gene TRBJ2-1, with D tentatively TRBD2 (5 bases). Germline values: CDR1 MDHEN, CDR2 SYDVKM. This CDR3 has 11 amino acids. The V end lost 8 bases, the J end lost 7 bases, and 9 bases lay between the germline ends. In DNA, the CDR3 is TGTGCCAGCCTTCCGGGGAATGAGCAGTTCTTC. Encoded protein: CASLPGNEQFF. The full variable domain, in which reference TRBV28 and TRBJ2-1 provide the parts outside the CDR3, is DVKVTQSSRYLVKRTGEKVFLECVQDMDHENMFWYRQDPGLGLRLIYFSYDVKMKEKGDIPEGYSVSREKKERFSLILESASTNQTSMYLCASLPGNEQFFGPGTRLTVL.

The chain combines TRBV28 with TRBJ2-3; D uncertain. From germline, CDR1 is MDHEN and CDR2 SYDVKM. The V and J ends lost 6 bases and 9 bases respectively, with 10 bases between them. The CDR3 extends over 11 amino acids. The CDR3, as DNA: TGTGCCAGCAGCCAGCTGTCGACGCAGTATTTT. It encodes CASSQLSTQYF.

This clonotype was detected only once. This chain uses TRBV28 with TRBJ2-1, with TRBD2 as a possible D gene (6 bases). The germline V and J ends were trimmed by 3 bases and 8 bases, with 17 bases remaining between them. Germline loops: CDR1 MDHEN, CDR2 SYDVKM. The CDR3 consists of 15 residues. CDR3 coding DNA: TGTGCCAGCAGTTTTTCCCGGGACTCCACCCATGAGCAGTTCTTC. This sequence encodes CASSFSRDSTHEQFF.

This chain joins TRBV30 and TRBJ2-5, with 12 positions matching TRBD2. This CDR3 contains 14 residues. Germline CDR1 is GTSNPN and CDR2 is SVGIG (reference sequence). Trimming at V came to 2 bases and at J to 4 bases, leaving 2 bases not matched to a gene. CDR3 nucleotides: TGTGCCTGGAGTCAGGGACTAGCGGGAGAGACCCAGTACTTC. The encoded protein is CAWSQGLAGETQYF.

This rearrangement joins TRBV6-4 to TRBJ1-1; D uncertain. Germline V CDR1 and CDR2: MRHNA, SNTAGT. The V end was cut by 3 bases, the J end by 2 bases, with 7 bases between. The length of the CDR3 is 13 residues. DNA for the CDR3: TGTGCCAGCAGTGAACAGATTAACACTGAAGCTTTCTTT. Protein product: CASSEQINTEAFF.

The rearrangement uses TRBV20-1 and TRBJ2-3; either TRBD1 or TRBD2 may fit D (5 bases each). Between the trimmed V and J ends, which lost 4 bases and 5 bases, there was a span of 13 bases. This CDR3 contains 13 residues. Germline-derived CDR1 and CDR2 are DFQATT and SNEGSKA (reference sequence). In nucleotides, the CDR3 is TGCAGTGCTATGGGACCAGAGGGAGATACGCAGTATTTT. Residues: CSAMGPEGDTQYF.

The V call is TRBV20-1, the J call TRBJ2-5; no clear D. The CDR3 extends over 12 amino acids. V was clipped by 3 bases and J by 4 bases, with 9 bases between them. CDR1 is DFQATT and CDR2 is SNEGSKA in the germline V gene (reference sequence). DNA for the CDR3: TGCAGTGCTAGTCTCGGCGGAGAGACCCAGTACTTC. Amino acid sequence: CSASLGGETQYF.

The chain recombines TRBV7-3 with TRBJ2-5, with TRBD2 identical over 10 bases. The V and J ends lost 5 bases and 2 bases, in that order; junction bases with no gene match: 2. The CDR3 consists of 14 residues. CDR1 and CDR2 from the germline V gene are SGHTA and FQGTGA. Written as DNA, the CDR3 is TGTGCCAGCAGCCGTAGCGGGGGGCAAGAGACCCAGTACTTC. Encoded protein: CASSRSGGQETQYF.

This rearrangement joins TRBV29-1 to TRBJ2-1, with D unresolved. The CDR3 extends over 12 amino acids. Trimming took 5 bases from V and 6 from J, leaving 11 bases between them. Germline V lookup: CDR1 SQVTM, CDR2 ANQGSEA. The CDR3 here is CSVRLQLNEQFF. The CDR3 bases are TGCAGCGTTCGGTTACAGCTCAATGAGCAGTTCTTC.

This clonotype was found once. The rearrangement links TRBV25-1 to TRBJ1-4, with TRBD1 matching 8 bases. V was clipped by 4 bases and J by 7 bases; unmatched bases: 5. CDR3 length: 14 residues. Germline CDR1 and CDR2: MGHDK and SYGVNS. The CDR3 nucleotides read TGTGCCAGCAGTGGCGACAGGGGAGGTGAAAAACTGTTTTTT. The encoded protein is CASSGDRGGEKLFF.

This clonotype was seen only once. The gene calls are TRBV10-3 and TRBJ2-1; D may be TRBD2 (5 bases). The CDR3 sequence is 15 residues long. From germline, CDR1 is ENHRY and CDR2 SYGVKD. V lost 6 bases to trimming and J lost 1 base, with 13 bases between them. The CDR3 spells CAIREEGVSYNEQFF. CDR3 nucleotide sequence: TGTGCCATCAGAGAAGAGGGAGTGTCCTACAATGAGCAGTTCTTC.

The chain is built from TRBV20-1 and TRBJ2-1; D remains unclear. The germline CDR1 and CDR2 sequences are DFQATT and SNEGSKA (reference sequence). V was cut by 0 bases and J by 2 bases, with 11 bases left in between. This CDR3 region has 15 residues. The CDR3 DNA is TGCAGTGCTAGAGAAGGACCAATCGCCTACAATGAGCAGTTCTTC. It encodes CSAREGPIAYNEQFF.

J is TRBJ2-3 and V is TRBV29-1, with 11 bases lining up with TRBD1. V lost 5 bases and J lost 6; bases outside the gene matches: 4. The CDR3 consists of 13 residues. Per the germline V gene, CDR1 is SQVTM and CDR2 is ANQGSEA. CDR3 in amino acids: CSVRDRGWDTQYF. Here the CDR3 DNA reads TGCAGCGTTCGGGACAGGGGGTGGGATACGCAGTATTTT.

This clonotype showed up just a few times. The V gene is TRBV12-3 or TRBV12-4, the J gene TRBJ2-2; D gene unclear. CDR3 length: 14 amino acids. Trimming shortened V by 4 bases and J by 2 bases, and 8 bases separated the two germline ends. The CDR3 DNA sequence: TGTGCCAGCAGTTCCAGGACCAACACCGGGGAGCTGTTTTTT. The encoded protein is CASSSRTNTGELFF.

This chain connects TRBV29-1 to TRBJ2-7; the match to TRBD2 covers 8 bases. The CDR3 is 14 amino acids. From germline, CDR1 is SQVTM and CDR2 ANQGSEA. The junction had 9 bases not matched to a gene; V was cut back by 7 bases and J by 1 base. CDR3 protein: CSGATSGLSYEQYF. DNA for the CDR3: TGCAGCGGTGCTACTAGCGGTCTTTCCTACGAGCAGTACTTC.